These T cell receptor beta chains were read from a single sample in a study of T cells after yellow fever vaccination. TCRdb reprocessed the 5' RACE reads with MiXCR, giving one entry per CDR3 protein. This sample has roughly 62,000 distinct CDR3 sequences, with roughly 6.9% found just once. The sequenced sample was CD8+ T cells sorted from PBMCs, obtained on the day of the first yellow fever vaccination. Source of these receptors: a man aged 18 to 30 who received the YFV17D yellow fever vaccine. Both conserved end residues are part of each CDR3. A D gene is named only where the DNA matches it firmly. Some rows mark clone size as missing; the rest say once, few, many or name a class of expanded clone.

>TRBJ1-1|few|NA|TRBV10-2|11
TGCGCCAGCAGTGAGTATCTTGAAGCTTTCTTT
CASSEYLEAFF
>TRBJ2-7|many|NA|TRBV5-1|13
TGCGCCAGCAGCTTGGACAGCACCTACGAGCAGTACTTC
CASSLDSTYEQYF
>TRBJ2-7|many|TRBD2|TRBV7-9|15
TGTGCCAGCAGCTTACTAGGCCGGGACTACTACGAGCAGTACTTC
CASSLLGRDYYEQYF
>TRBJ1-2|NA|TRBD1|TRBV7-8|15
TGTGCCAGCAGACGTCCCGGGACAGGGAACTATGGCTACACCTTC
CASRRPGTGNYGYTF
>TRBJ2-5|medium-sized|TRBD2|TRBV19|15
TGTGCCAGTAGCTTGACTAGCGGGGGGTTTGAGACCCAGTACTTC
CASSLTSGGFETQYF
>TRBJ1-2|many|NA|TRBV12-3/TRBV12-4|14
TGTGCCAGCAGTTTAGATGCCAGCCCGCGTGGCTACACCTTC
CASSLDASPRGYTF
>TRBJ2-1|many|NA|TRBV7-3|14
TGTGCCAGCAGCTTAAACCCAGACTCCAATGAGCAGTTCTTC
CASSLNPDSNEQFF
>TRBJ1-4|few|NA|TRBV5-4|15
TGTGCCAGCAGCTCCCAGGGCGGAACTAATGAAAAACTGTTTTTT
CASSSQGGTNEKLFF
>TRBJ1-2|few|NA|TRBV6-1|15
TGTGCCATCGGCCCCGGGCCACTGACCGTCTATGGCTACACCTTC
CAIGPGPLTVYGYTF
>TRBJ1-4|many|NA|TRBV5-5|14
TGTGCCAGCAGCCTGGGACCCTGGGATGAAAAACTGTTTTTT
CASSLGPWDEKLFF
>TRBJ2-7|many|NA|TRBV27|14
TGTGCCAGCGCTTACTCTGACCCCTCGTACGAGCAGTACTTC
CASAYSDPSYEQYF
>TRBJ1-1|many|TRBD1|TRBV6-1|17
TGTGCCAGCATCGGACAGGGGGCGACCCGTGGGGACACTGAAGCTTTCTTT
CASIGQGATRGDTEAFF
>TRBJ1-2|many|TRBD1|TRBV10-3|13
TGTGCCATCAGTGATAGGACAGGGGAAGGCTACACCTTC
CAISDRTGEGYTF
>TRBJ2-3|NA|TRBD2|TRBV4-3|18
TGCGCCAGCAGCCAGTACCTTAGGACTAGCGATGGCACAGATACGCAGTATTTT
CASSQYLRTSDGTDTQYF
>TRBJ1-5|NA|NA|TRBV19|14
TGTGCCAGTAGTACGGGGCCTAGCAATCAGCCCCAGCATTTT
CASSTGPSNQPQHF
>TRBJ1-2|few|NA|TRBV6-2/TRBV6-3|14
TGTGCCAGCATCGGCGCACTACCAAGGGATGGCTACACCTTC
CASIGALPRDGYTF
>TRBJ2-2|few|TRBD2|TRBV3-1|19
TGTGCCAGCAGCCAAGATCTGGGGGGGGGTTTTTCGAACACCGGGGAGCTGTTTTTT
CASSQDLGGGFSNTGELFF
>TRBJ2-5|many|TRBD1|TRBV4-1|15
TGCGCCAGCAGCCATGAGGACAGGAGGAGAGAGACCCAGTACTTC
CASSHEDRRRETQYF
>TRBJ1-2|few|NA|TRBV10-2|14
TGCGCCAGCAGTGAGTCGGGGGCCAACTATGGCTACACCTTC
CASSESGANYGYTF
>TRBJ2-1|few|NA|TRBV20-1|15
TGCAGTGCTCCCCAGGGCACAATAACTTCCCTTGAGCAGTTCTTC
CSAPQGTITSLEQFF
>TRBJ1-1|many|TRBD1|TRBV4-1|14
TGCGCCAGCAGCCTCAAACCAGGGGGCACTGAAGCTTTCTTT
CASSLKPGGTEAFF
>TRBJ1-1|few|NA|TRBV7-6|13
TGTGCCAGCAGCTTCGGGGGGCAAACTGAAGCTTTCTTT
CASSFGGQTEAFF
>TRBJ2-5|few|NA|TRBV5-5|14
TGTGCCAGCAGCTTGGGCTGGGGACAAGAGACCCAGTACTTC
CASSLGWGQETQYF
>TRBJ2-5|few|NA|TRBV5-1|14
TGCGCCAGCAGCTTGGTGGGAGACCAAGAGACCCAGTACTTC
CASSLVGDQETQYF
>TRBJ1-2|few|TRBD1|TRBV4-1|19
TGCGCCAGCAGCCAAGATTCTTACATGACAGGGAGTTCCTACTATGGCTACACCTTC
CASSQDSYMTGSSYYGYTF
>TRBJ2-1|many|NA|TRBV4-1|12
TGCGCCAGCAGCCCGACGGAATATGAGCAGTTCTTC
CASSPTEYEQFF
>TRBJ2-5|NA|NA|TRBV12-3/TRBV12-4|15
TGTGCCAGCACCGATGGGGGGCTGGGAGAAGAGACCCAGTACTTC
CASTDGGLGEETQYF
>TRBJ2-4|many|NA|TRBV27|16
TGTGCCAGCAGTCCATCCCCGTACTTAGCCAAAAACATTCAGTACTTC
CASSPSPYLAKNIQYF
>TRBJ1-1|few|NA|TRBV4-3|15
TGCGCCAGCAGCCAATACTCAGGATTTAACACTGAAGCTTTCTTT
CASSQYSGFNTEAFF
>TRBJ2-5|many|NA|TRBV5-5|12
TGTGCCAGCAGCTTTGGAGGGGGTGCCCAGTACTTC
CASSFGGGAQYF
>TRBJ2-7|many|TRBD1|TRBV20-1|16
TGCAGTGCTAGCCCAAACCAGGGGACAGGGGACTACGAGCAGTACTTC
CSASPNQGTGDYEQYF
>TRBJ2-3|once|NA|TRBV3-1|20
TGTGCCTGCAGCCAAGATAGACTCCCGGGGGCGCTTGGGCTCACAGATACGCAGTATTTT
CACSQDRLPGALGLTDTQYF
>TRBJ2-7|few|TRBD2|TRBV6-4|15
TGTGCCAGCAGTGTAGGGAGCGGGGGAGCCTACGAGCAGTACTTC
CASSVGSGGAYEQYF
>TRBJ2-2|many|NA|TRBV7-2|14
TGTGCCAGCAGCTTAGTGGGGAGCACCGGGGAGCTGTTTTTT
CASSLVGSTGELFF
>TRBJ2-1|many|NA|TRBV12-3/TRBV12-4|11
TGTGCCAGCAGTTTGAACAATGAGCAGTTCTTC
CASSLNNEQFF
>TRBJ2-2|NA|TRBD2|TRBV24-1|17
TGTGCCACCAGTGATGCCGGGACTAGCGGGGTCAACGGGGAGCTGTTTTTT
CATSDAGTSGVNGELFF
>TRBJ1-4|NA|NA|TRBV15|15
TGTGCCACCAGCAGACGGGGGGCAACTAATGTAAAACTGTTTTTT
CATSRRGATNVKLFF
>TRBJ1-6|many|NA|TRBV28|16
TGTGCCAGCAGTGACCCCAGGGCGGCTTATAATTCACCCCTCCACTTT
CASSDPRAAYNSPLHF